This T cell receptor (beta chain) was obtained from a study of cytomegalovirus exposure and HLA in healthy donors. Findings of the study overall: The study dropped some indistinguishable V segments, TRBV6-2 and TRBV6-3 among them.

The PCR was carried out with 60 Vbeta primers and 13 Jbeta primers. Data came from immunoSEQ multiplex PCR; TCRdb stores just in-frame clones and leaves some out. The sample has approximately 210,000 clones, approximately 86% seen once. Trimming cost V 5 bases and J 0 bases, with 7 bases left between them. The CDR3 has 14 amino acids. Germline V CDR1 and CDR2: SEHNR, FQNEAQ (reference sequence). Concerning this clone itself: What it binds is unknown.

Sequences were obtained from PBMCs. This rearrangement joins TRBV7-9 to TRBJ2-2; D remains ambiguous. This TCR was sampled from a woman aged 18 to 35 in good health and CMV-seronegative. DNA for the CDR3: TGTGCCAGCAGCCCCCACACGAACACCGGGGAGCTGTTTTTT. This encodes CASSPHTNTGELFF. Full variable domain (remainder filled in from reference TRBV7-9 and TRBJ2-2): DTGVSQNPRHKITKRGQNVTFRCDPISEHNRLYWYRQTLGQGPEFLTYFQNEAQLEKSRLLSDRFSAERPKGSFSTLEIQRTEQGDSAMYLCASSPHTNTGELFFGEGSRLTVL.